Listed below are T cell receptor beta chains from one sample, sequenced in a study of T cells in Graves' hyperthyroidism and ophthalmopathy. TCRdb re-analysed the multiplex PCR reads in MiXCR, keeping a single row per CDR3 protein. The table lists some 440,000 distinct CDR3 sequences, 15% to 19% of them singletons. Sequenced material: blood. All receptors come from a woman between 18 and 30 years old with Graves' hyperthyroidism. Both conserved end residues are part of each CDR3. A D gene is named only where the DNA matches it firmly. A row's size may be missing; if present it is once, few, many or a size class.

D gene: TRBD1
clone size: few
J gene: TRBJ2-4
V gene: TRBV6-1
CDR3 DNA: TGTGCCAGCAGTGAAAACCGGGACAGGGTGATTGCCAAAAACATTCAGTACTTC
CDR3 protein: CASSENRDRVIAKNIQYF

D gene: -
clone size: many
J gene: TRBJ1-1
V gene: TRBV28
CDR3 DNA: TGTGCCAGCAGTTTACGGCGTCCCGAAGCTTTCTTT
CDR3 protein: CASSLRRPEAFF

D gene: -
clone size: many
J gene: TRBJ1-4
V gene: TRBV7-9
CDR3 DNA: TGTGCCAGCAGCTTAGGTTCGACAACTAATGAAAAACTGTTTTTT
CDR3 protein: CASSLGSTTNEKLFF

D gene: TRBD1
clone size: many
J gene: TRBJ2-7
V gene: TRBV6-1
CDR3 DNA: TGTGCCAGCAGTGACCTCGACAGGGTGGCCTACGAGCAGTACTTC
CDR3 protein: CASSDLDRVAYEQYF

D gene: -
clone size: few
J gene: TRBJ2-2
V gene: TRBV19
CDR3 DNA: TGTGCCAGTAGTATTGGACTCCCGGGGGAGCTGTTTTTT
CDR3 protein: CASSIGLPGELFF

D gene: TRBD1
clone size: many
J gene: TRBJ2-4
V gene: TRBV28
CDR3 DNA: TGTGCCAGCAGTACTTACAGGGGGCCGGGAAACATTCAGTACTTC
CDR3 protein: CASSTYRGPGNIQYF

D gene: -
clone size: -
J gene: TRBJ2-1
V gene: TRBV19
CDR3 DNA: TGTGCCAGTAGTGAAACAATCGGGAGCGCCGTCCGGCAGTTCTTC
CDR3 protein: CASSETIGSAVRQFF

D gene: TRBD1
clone size: many
J gene: TRBJ1-5
V gene: TRBV12-3/TRBV12-4
CDR3 DNA: TGTGCCAGCAAGGGGGCCGAGTTAGCGCTTCAGCCCCAGCATTTT
CDR3 protein: CASKGAELALQPQHF

D gene: -
clone size: -
J gene: TRBJ2-3
V gene: TRBV5-1
CDR3 DNA: TGCGCCACCTCATTGGGGACTAGCACAGATACGCAGTATTTT
CDR3 protein: CATSLGTSTDTQYF

D gene: -
clone size: few
J gene: TRBJ2-7
V gene: TRBV6-1
CDR3 DNA: TGTGCCAGCAGCCAAATATCTACCCCTTTCGGCGAGCAGTACTTC
CDR3 protein: CASSQISTPFGEQYF

D gene: -
clone size: few
J gene: TRBJ2-7
V gene: TRBV14
CDR3 DNA: TGTGCCAGCAGCCAAGAAATCGGCTCCTACGAGCAGTACTTC
CDR3 protein: CASSQEIGSYEQYF

D gene: -
clone size: many
J gene: TRBJ2-3
V gene: TRBV20-1
CDR3 DNA: TGCAGTGCGAGCCAAAGCGGGGATACGCAGTATTTT
CDR3 protein: CSASQSGDTQYF